This T cell receptor beta chain was identified in a study of T cell repertoires in cytomegalovirus infection. A remark on this clonotype: Antigen: not known. The junction departs from the called germline gene at one end, perhaps through a read error.

This CDR3 is built from 16 residues. Germline values: CDR1 MGHRA, CDR2 YSYEKL. In TCRdb, the reads were re-called with MiXCR into one record per CDR3 protein. The top ten hold about 48% of the sample, which has 570,000 or so distinct CDR3 sequences, 40% seen once. V gene TRBV4-1 combines with J gene TRBJ2-5; 11 nucleotides align to TRBD2. Sequencing used cultured PBMCs, obtained from culture after CMV antigen stimulation. The clonotype originates from a human donor in good health (CMV status not recorded). Some clones in this sample may be carry-over from other donors' samples. CDR3 DNA: TGTGCCAGCAGCCCCCGGACTAGCGGGTACCAAGAGACCCAGTACTTC. Translating it yields CASSPRTSGYQETQYF.